The clone carrying this TCR beta chain qualifies as medium-sized. The data belong to a study of metastatic and nonmetastatic thyroid tumors. Through MiXCR, TCRdb re-clonotyped the PCR reads. The sample holds some 10,000 clones; under 30% are singletons and the top ten take more than 8%. Trimming pared 3 bases from V and 1 base from J, leaving 15 bases between. CDR3 length: 17 residues. None of the patients had undergone any treatment ahead of thyroid surgery. The TCR was taken from a female donor with papillary thyroid cancer or a benign thyroid nodule (not recorded which). Some clones in this sample may be carry-over from other donors' samples. The chain is built from TRBV12-3 or TRBV12-4 and TRBJ2-2; D may match TRBD1 or TRBD2 (6 bases each). What was sequenced was tumor tissue. CDR3 in DNA: TGTGCCAGCAGTTTGGGGGGACCGACAGGGAACACCGGGGAGCTGTTTTTT. The encoded protein is CASSLGGPTGNTGELFF.